Below, 28 T cell receptor beta chains from the same sample are listed, as sequenced in a study of human T cells and chemical hapten exposure. The time point denotes: patch test 1, 2 weeks after DPC sensitization. Treatment specified: therapeutic diphenylcyclopropenone sensitization with weekly scalp DPC. Whole blood, unfractionated, served as the material for total RNA extraction. TCRdb recomputed calls from the RACE reads with MiXCR, one row per CDR3 protein. The table lists over 50,000 distinct CDR3 sequences, 8% to 13% of them singletons. This specimen was whole blood, taken in connection with sensitization to the hapten diphenylcyclopropenone (DPC). The receptor source for this set is a woman in her forties with alopecia areata. Some clones in this sample may be carry-over from other donors' samples.

In its sample, this clonotype was seen a few times. The DNA is left out, because the CDR3 cannot be placed on it with certainty; the CDR3 is given as TCRdb lists it. This rearrangement joins TRBV28 to TRBJ2-5; TRBD1 reflects the table's D call only, with no check against the DNA. Germline V CDR1 and CDR2: MDHEN, SYDVKM. The CDR3 contains 13 residues when both ends are counted. The CDR3: CASSSGPAETQYF.

The V call is TRBV27, the J call TRBJ2-7; 8 bases match TRBD2. The J segment lost 1 base and the V segment lost 6 bases, leaving 5 bases of the junction unmatched. Germline V gene lookup returns CDR1 MNHEY and CDR2 SMNVEV (reference sequence). CDR3 length: 14 residues. The CDR3 DNA reads as TGTGCCAGCAGACCGGGGGGGACGTCCTACGAGCAGTACTTC. Protein sequence: CASRPGGTSYEQYF.

This clonotype was seen many times. The gene calls are TRBV20-1 and TRBJ1-4, with D unclear. The CDR3 has 13 residues. Germline CDR1 and CDR2: DFQATT and SNEGSKA (reference sequence). Trimming stripped 3 bases from V and 8 bases from J, with 13 bases between. The CDR3 is CSASWAVGEKLFF. Here the CDR3 DNA reads TGCAGTGCTAGTTGGGCAGTTGGGGAAAAACTGTTTTTT.

J is TRBJ2-1 and V is TRBV7-8; TRBD1 agrees at 7 bases. From germline, CDR1 is SGHVS and CDR2 FQNEAQ. The CDR3 contains 16 residues. V lost 4 bases and J lost 6; bases outside the gene matches: 12. The CDR3 nucleotides read TGTGCCAGCAGCTCCCCCCGCGACAGGGAGAGCAATGAGCAGTTCTTC. Translating gives CASSSPRDRESNEQFF.

This clonotype was picked up many times. The V gene is TRBV5-1, the J gene TRBJ2-1; tentatively, D is TRBD1 or TRBD2 (5 bases each). The CDR3 has 13 amino acids. The germline V gene encodes CDR1 SGHRS and CDR2 YFSETQ. V was pared by 5 bases and J by 8 bases, with 14 bases between. CDR3 nucleotide sequence: TGCGCCAGCAGGTTTTGGGGGAAGGATGAGCAGTTCTTC. It yields the protein CASRFWGKDEQFF. Combining the CDR3 with reference TRBV5-1 and TRBJ2-1 gives the whole variable domain KAGVTQTPRYLIKTRGQQVTLSCSPISGHRSVSWYQQTPGQGLQFLFEYFSETQRNKGNFPGRFSGRQFSNSRSEMNVSTLELGDSALYLCASRFWGKDEQFFGPGTRLTVL.

Many counts were recorded for this clonotype. The chain couples TRBV7-2 to TRBJ2-7, with 7 nucleotides matching TRBD1. The V gene end was trimmed by 4 bases and the J gene end by 5 bases; junction bases not matched to a gene: 8. The germline V gene encodes CDR1 SGHTA and CDR2 FQGNSA. This CDR3 spans 14 amino acids. The CDR3 bases are TGTGCCAGCAGCTCAGACAGGGTTAACGACGAGCAGTACTTC. Amino acids: CASSSDRVNDEQYF.

This chain connects TRBV28 to TRBJ2-7, with TRBD2 as a possible D gene (5 bases). Germline V lookup: CDR1 MDHEN, CDR2 SYDVKM. V was pared by 6 bases and J by 6 bases, with 12 bases between. The CDR3 contains 12 residues. CDR3 in amino acids: CASSWRGREQYF. In DNA form, the CDR3 reads TGTGCCAGCAGCTGGCGAGGGCGCGAGCAGTACTTC. Full variable domain (remainder filled in from reference TRBV28 and TRBJ2-7): DVKVTQSSRYLVKRTGEKVFLECVQDMDHENMFWYRQDPGLGLRLIYFSYDVKMKEKGDIPEGYSVSREKKERFSLILESASTNQTSMYLCASSWRGREQYFGPGTRLTVT.

The gene calls are TRBV5-1 and TRBJ2-5, with 10 bases fitting TRBD1. Germline values: CDR1 SGHRS, CDR2 YFSETQ. The trim removed 4 bases at V and 2 bases at J, leaving 5 bases unmatched. This CDR3 has 15 residues. The CDR3 sequence is CASSEGQGKQETQYF. CDR3 in DNA: TGCGCCAGCAGCGAGGGACAGGGGAAACAAGAGACCCAGTACTTC.

This clonotype was picked up many times. The chain is built from TRBV6-2 or TRBV6-3 and TRBJ2-7; D may match TRBD1 or TRBD2 (5 bases each). The germline gives CDR1 MNHEY, CDR2 SVGEGT. The CDR3 has 15 amino acids. The germline V and J ends were trimmed by 5 bases and 2 bases, with 16 bases remaining between them. CDR3 nucleotide sequence: TGTGCCAGCAGTAACCACGGGACCGCTACCTACGAGCAGTACTTC. Translation: CASSNHGTATYEQYF.

In its sample, this clonotype was seen a few times. This chain uses TRBV18 with TRBJ1-4; D remains ambiguous. This CDR3 comprises 15 residues. The V end was cut by 4 bases, the J end by 0 bases, with 9 bases between. Germline V lookup: CDR1 KGHSH, CDR2 LQKENI. CDR3 region: CASSRGRPTNEKLFF. DNA of the CDR3: TGTGCCAGCTCACGCGGGAGACCAACTAATGAAAAACTGTTTTTT.

V usage is TRBV10-3 and J usage is TRBJ1-5; D unclear. Between the trimmed V and J ends, which lost 10 bases and 2 bases, there was a span of 12 bases. Germline V gene lookup returns CDR1 ENHRY and CDR2 SYGVKD. The CDR3 runs to 13 residues. In DNA form, the CDR3 reads TGTGCCACGCGGGTCGGCGGCAATCAGCCCCAGCATTTT. Its protein is CATRVGGNQPQHF.

This CDR3 is CASSLAVVGGTDTQYF. The DNA for the CDR3 is TGCGCCAGCAGCTTGGCCGTTGTGGGGGGCACAGATACGCAGTATTTT. The gene calls are TRBV5-1 and TRBJ2-3; D might be TRBD1 or TRBD2, each matching 5 bases. V dropped 0 bases and J dropped 1 base, with 12 bases sitting between them. CDR1 is SGHRS and CDR2 is YFSETQ in the germline V gene. The CDR3 runs 16 residues.

In this sample, this clonotype turned up a few times. The chain has TRBV7-9 and TRBJ2-3, with D maybe TRBD2 (6 bases). This CDR3 is built from 15 residues. Trimming stripped 3 bases from V and 2 bases from J, with 12 bases between. The germline V gene encodes CDR1 SEHNR and CDR2 FQNEAQ (reference sequence). CDR3 in DNA: TGTGCCAGCAGCTTGGGTAGCGGAGTCACAGATACGCAGTATTTT. Residues: CASSLGSGVTDTQYF.

The rearrangement links TRBV20-1 to TRBJ2-4; 11 nucleotides match TRBD2. The length of the CDR3 is 17 residues. The trim removed 2 bases at V and 0 bases at J, leaving 6 bases unmatched. Germline V gene data show CDR1 as DFQATT and CDR2 as SNEGSKA (reference sequence). The CDR3 loop reads CSARRLAGGVAKNIQYF. In DNA, the CDR3 is TGCAGTGCTAGACGGCTAGCGGGAGGTGTAGCCAAAAACATTCAGTACTTC.

The rearrangement uses TRBV29-1 and TRBJ2-7, with D possibly matching TRBD2 (5 bases). Germline lookup yields CDR1 SQVTM and CDR2 ANQGSEA. The length of the CDR3 is 11 residues. V was shortened by 6 bases and J by 7 bases, with 13 bases between the two germline ends. The CDR3 region is CSVNLPGEQYF. CDR3 in DNA: TGCAGCGTCAACCTGCCGGGAGAGCAGTACTTC.

There are many counts of this clonotype. The genes are TRBV6-2 or TRBV6-3 and TRBJ2-3, with D hard to call. This CDR3 region has 14 residues. V was clipped by 6 bases and J by 1 base, with 11 bases between them. The germline V gene encodes CDR1 MNHEY and CDR2 SVGEGT. CDR3 protein: CASRPGEGTDTQYF. The CDR3 DNA sequence: TGTGCCAGCAGGCCGGGTGAGGGCACAGATACGCAGTATTTT.

This clonotype was recorded many times. The chain couples TRBV3-1 to TRBJ2-6; 9 positions agree with TRBD1. V lost 2 bases, J lost 1 base, and 6 bases stayed unmatched. CDR1 is LGHDT, CDR2 YNNKEL, per germline (reference sequence). This CDR3 spans 18 amino acids. The CDR3 is CASSQQQGAKSGANVLTF. The CDR3 region has the DNA TGTGCCAGCAGCCAACAACAGGGGGCGAAGTCTGGGGCCAACGTCCTGACTTTC.

Only one count was recorded for this clonotype. V usage is TRBV4-1 and J usage is TRBJ2-3, with unresolved D. Germline-derived CDR1 and CDR2 are MGHRA and YSYEKL. The V end was cut by 4 bases, the J end by 4 bases, with 12 bases between. This CDR3 has 14 residues. The chain's CDR3 is CASSPPLRADTQYF. As DNA, the CDR3 is TGCGCCAGCAGCCCCCCCCTCCGGGCAGATACGCAGTATTTT.

This clonotype was seen at least ten times. The chain's CDR3 is CSITSNNEQFF. CDR3 DNA: TGCAGTATAACGAGCAACAATGAGCAGTTCTTC. The chain joins TRBV29-1 to TRBJ2-1; unclear D gene. CDR3 length equals 11 residues. CDR1 and CDR2 from the germline V gene are SQVTM and ANQGSEA.

The chain joins TRBV19 to TRBJ1-2; D uncertain. Germline V gives CDR1 LNHDA, CDR2 SQIVND (reference sequence). This CDR3 spans 16 amino acids. V was trimmed by 3 bases and J by 8 bases, leaving 22 bases between them. The CDR3 DNA follows: TGTGCCAGTAGTATCCGGGAGATTACCAAACCTTACGGCTACACCTTC. Its translation: CASSIREITKPYGYTF.

The rearrangement uses TRBV12-3 or TRBV12-4 and TRBJ2-5; TRBD1 might be the D (5 bases). V was trimmed by 1 base and J by 5 bases, leaving 8 bases between them. The CDR3 spans 13 residues. The CDR3 DNA sequence: TGTGCCAGCAGTTTAGTTAGGGGTGAGACCCAGTACTTC. Its protein is CASSLVRGETQYF.

This clonotype has only a few counts. The rearrangement joins TRBV10-3 to TRBJ1-2; no reliable D call. Germline V gene sequence: CDR1 ENHRY, CDR2 SYGVKD. The CDR3 consists of 15 residues. V lost 3 bases and J lost 3, with 14 bases in between. CDR3 protein: CAISDINSKYYGYTF. CDR3 DNA: TGTGCCATCAGTGACATCAACAGCAAATACTATGGCTACACCTTC.

Only a few counts were recorded for this clonotype. This rearrangement joins TRBV20-1 to TRBJ1-1; D is possibly TRBD1 (6 bases). The germline V gene encodes CDR1 DFQATT and CDR2 SNEGSKA (reference sequence). V lost 0 bases and J lost 5, with 19 bases in between. This CDR3 spans 16 amino acids. Here the CDR3 reads CSARDLTLGGRTEAFF. In DNA form, the CDR3 reads TGCAGTGCTAGAGATCTCACTCTGGGGGGGCGGACTGAAGCTTTCTTT.

This clonotype was detected many times. The chain is built from TRBV5-6 and TRBJ2-1; TRBD2 might be the D (5 bases). V lost 1 base to trimming and J lost 5 bases, with 13 bases between them. Germline CDR1 is SGHDT and CDR2 is YYEEEE. The CDR3 totals 15 residues. The CDR3 sequence: CASSLNAGLNNEQFF. The CDR3 DNA is TGTGCCAGCAGCTTGAATGCCGGACTTAACAATGAGCAGTTCTTC. Full variable domain (rest looked up from reference TRBV5-6 and TRBJ2-1): DAGVTQSPTHLIKTRGQQVTLRCSPKSGHDTVSWYQQALGQGPQFIFQYYEEEERQRGNFPDRFSGHQFPNYSSELNVNALLLGDSALYLCASSLNAGLNNEQFFGPGTRLTVL.

This clonotype was detected many times. The V gene is TRBV6-6, the J gene TRBJ2-3; no clear D gene. From germline, CDR1 is MNHNY and CDR2 SVGAGI (reference sequence). Trimming removed 4 bases from V and 4 bases from J, with 18 bases in between. The CDR3 contains 16 residues. The CDR3 here is CASSWATSDPPDTQYF. CDR3 sequence (DNA): TGTGCCAGCAGTTGGGCCACTTCTGACCCGCCAGATACGCAGTATTTT.

This clonotype was found a few times. The genes are TRBV6-5 and TRBJ2-1, with TRBD2 matching 13 bases. V was clipped by 5 bases and J by 7 bases; unmatched bases: 14. In germline, CDR1 is MNHEY, CDR2 SVGAGI. The CDR3 has 18 residues. The CDR3 sequence: CASSNQGLAGYRGNEQFF. The CDR3 coding sequence is TGTGCCAGCAGTAACCAGGGACTAGCGGGATACCGAGGGAATGAGCAGTTCTTC.

This clonotype was detected only a few times. The chain carries TRBV29-1 and TRBJ2-1; TRBD2 aligns across 10 bases. Germline CDR1 and CDR2: SQVTM and ANQGSEA. V gave up 1 base and J gave up 1 base; unmatched junction bases: 10. This CDR3 has 18 amino acids. As DNA, the CDR3 is TGCAGCGTTGAAGGCTCCACTAGCGGGGTTGGATCCTACAATGAGCAGTTCTTC. As protein: CSVEGSTSGVGSYNEQFF.

This chain joins TRBV9 and TRBJ2-3; D unclear. The CDR3 extends over 14 amino acids. Germline CDR1 and CDR2: SGDLS and YYNGEE. The V end lost 3 bases, the J end lost 0 bases, and 8 bases lay between the germline ends. CDR3 in amino acids: CASSAQTSTDTQYF. Written as DNA, the CDR3 is TGTGCCAGCAGCGCCCAGACTAGCACAGATACGCAGTATTTT.